The clone carrying this T cell receptor beta chain was seen a few times. Its specificity is unknown. TCRdb reanalysed the reads using MiXCR and keeps one entry per CDR3 protein. The sample gives 900,000 to 950,000 distinct CDR3 sequences, 30% to 40% of which show up once; roughly 12% is in the top ten. This sample stems from a study of T cell repertoires in cytomegalovirus infection. In the study overall: Selected CMV epitopes included recently identified HLA-C-restricted ones as well as well-studied HLA-B-restricted ones.

The V gene's germline CDR1 is MNHEY and CDR2 SVGAGI. This CDR3 has 12 amino acids. Trimming removed 4 bases at V and 5 bases at J, with 9 bases between. The chain is built from TRBV6-5 and TRBJ2-7; D unresolved. The receptor comes from a human donor in good health (CMV status not recorded). Some clones in this sample may be carry-over from other donors' samples. This material consisted of cultured CD8+ T cells from PBMCs, taken from culture after CMV antigen stimulation. The CDR3: CASSSSWNEQYF. CDR3 DNA sequence: TGTGCCAGCAGTTCGTCATGGAACGAGCAGTACTTC.